The 23 T cell receptor beta chains below come from one sample, sequenced in a study of T-cell reconstitution after alpha-beta-depleted transplantation in children. Construction of the TCRbeta library involved unique molecular identifiers. TCRdb passed the PCR reads through MiXCR, listing each CDR3 protein once. The sample includes approximately 340,000 distinct CDR3 sequences, 10% of them seen just once. The specimen was PBMCs from the stem cell graft donor, collected from the stem cell graft. Source of these receptors: a human donor who donated a stem cell graft to a child with acute lymphoblastic leukemia.

The sample holds a few counts of this clonotype. The genes are TRBV7-2 and TRBJ2-5; perhaps TRBD2 as D (5 bases). Between the trimmed V and J ends, which lost 5 bases and 5 bases, there was a span of 15 bases. The CDR3 covers 14 residues. Germline assignment: CDR1 SGHTA and CDR2 FQGNSA. In DNA form, the CDR3 reads TGTGCCAGCAGCCGACTGGGAGTGGGTGAGACCCAGTACTTC. This encodes CASSRLGVGETQYF.

A note on this clonotype: Lacking the conserved final phenylalanine or tryptophan, this CDR3 likely reflects a read error. This chain joins TRBV27 and TRBJ1-2; TRBD1 agrees at 7 bases. Germline V lookup: CDR1 MNHEY, CDR2 SMNVEV (reference sequence). There are 14 residues in the CDR3. Trimming removed 4 bases from V and 5 bases from J; junction bases left unmatched: 7. Here the CDR3 DNA reads TGTGCCAGCAGTTCGATCCCAGGGGGGTATGGCTACACCTTG. Translated, it gives CASSSIPGGYGYTL.

The genes are TRBV18 and TRBJ2-1; 11 bases match TRBD2. Germline V CDR1 and CDR2: KGHSH, LQKENI. Trimming took 5 bases from V and 5 from J; bases not matched to a gene: 8. The CDR3 is made up of 16 amino acids. CDR3 sequence reads: CASSSTSGAPDNEQFF. The DNA for the CDR3 is TGTGCCAGCTCATCGACTAGCGGGGCCCCTGACAATGAGCAGTTCTTC.

The CDR3, as DNA: TGCAGTGCTAGAGATCCGACTTGGATTGAAGCTTTCTTT. This codes for CSARDPTWIEAFF. V is TRBV20-1 and J is TRBJ1-1; D ambiguous. Germline CDR1 reads DFQATT; CDR2 reads SNEGSKA (reference sequence). The germline V and J ends were trimmed by 0 bases and 7 bases, with 12 bases remaining between them. CDR3 length: 13 residues.

This clonotype was detected only a few times. J is TRBJ2-7 and V is TRBV5-1, with 8 bases identical to TRBD2. Germline V CDR1 and CDR2: SGHRS, YFSETQ. The CDR3 loop spans 16 amino acids. V was clipped by 4 bases and J by 1 base; unmatched bases: 10. The CDR3 region is CASSPRSAGVSYEQYF. The CDR3, as DNA: TGCGCCAGCAGCCCGCGGTCAGCGGGAGTTTCCTACGAGCAGTACTTC.

The chain links TRBV2 to TRBJ2-1, with 8 nucleotides matching TRBD2. Germline CDR1 and CDR2: SNHLY and FYNNEI. CDR3 length: 14 amino acids. V trimming: 5 bases; J trimming: 4 bases; junction bases outside the gene matches: 4. The CDR3 here is CASSFGLAYNEQFF. The CDR3 region has the DNA TGTGCCAGCAGTTTTGGACTAGCTTACAATGAGCAGTTCTTC. Full variable domain (outside the CDR3, taken from reference TRBV2 and TRBJ2-1): EPEVTQTPSHQVTQMGQEVILRCVPISNHLYFYWYRQILGQKVEFLVSFYNNEISEKSEIFDDQFSVERPDGSNFTLKIRSTKLEDSAMYFCASSFGLAYNEQFFGPGTRLTVL.

This clonotype was detected only a few times. The V and J genes are TRBV6-5 and TRBJ2-1, with no clear D. Looked up from germline, CDR1 is MNHEY and CDR2 is SVGAGI. This CDR3 region has 17 residues. Trimming stripped 5 bases from V and 8 bases from J, with 25 bases between. CDR3 loop: CASSTTFGSGRRDEQFF. The CDR3 DNA reads as TGTGCCAGCAGTACGACCTTCGGGTCCGGTCGGCGCGATGAGCAGTTCTTC.

This clonotype was recorded a few times. The chain has TRBV10-3 and TRBJ1-1, with D hard to call. The CDR3 runs to 15 residues. Trimming left V 0 bases short and J 3 bases short, with 11 bases between. Germline V gene lookup returns CDR1 ENHRY and CDR2 SYGVKD. The CDR3 region is CAISESAAKHTEAFF. In DNA form, the CDR3 reads TGTGCCATCAGTGAGTCGGCAGCGAAGCACACTGAAGCTTTCTTT.

This clonotype has a count of ten or more. This chain connects TRBV4-3 to TRBJ2-7; 12 nucleotides line up with TRBD2. The CDR3 contains 15 residues. Germline lookup yields CDR1 LGHNA and CDR2 YSLEER. V was clipped by 1 base and J by 4 bases; unmatched bases: 2. The CDR3 region has the DNA TGCGCCAGCAGCCAAGCGCTAGCGGGAGGGTACGAGCAGTACTTC. Translating it yields CASSQALAGGYEQYF.

As regards this clonotype: A much larger clone differs from this one at a single base, so this may be a read error. V is TRBV15 and J is TRBJ1-2; maybe TRBD1 (6 bases). Germline V gives CDR1 LNHNV, CDR2 YYDKDF (reference sequence). This CDR3 contains 12 residues. The CDR3 is CATRRDIGGYTF. The CDR3 coding sequence is TGTGCCACCCGCAGGGACATTGGTGGCTACACCTTC.

This clonotype was observed a handful of times. V gene TRBV3-1 combines with J gene TRBJ2-7; weak D call: TRBD2 (6 bases). Germline V gene data show CDR1 as LGHDT and CDR2 as YNNKEL (reference sequence). The V end lost 7 bases, the J end lost 5 bases, and 21 bases lay between the germline ends. The length of the CDR3 is 15 residues. The CDR3 loop is CASTAWHGRGDEQYF. DNA for the CDR3: TGTGCCAGCACCGCGTGGCACGGGAGAGGGGACGAGCAGTACTTC.

The chain couples TRBV20-1 to TRBJ2-3; the match to TRBD1 covers 9 bases. Germline CDR1 DFQATT, CDR2 SNEGSKA (reference sequence). The J segment lost 4 bases and the V segment lost 6 bases, leaving 5 bases of the junction unmatched. The CDR3 sequence is 13 residues long. The CDR3 sequence is CSAPRQGADTQYF. The CDR3 nucleotides are TGCAGTGCCCCCCGACAGGGGGCAGATACGCAGTATTTT.

This clonotype was recorded a few times. The chain links TRBV5-5 to TRBJ2-1; the D gene is possibly TRBD2 (7 bases). Trimming shortened V by 2 bases and J by 6 bases, and 18 bases separated the two germline ends. Germline V gives CDR1 SGHKS, CDR2 YYEKEE (reference sequence). The CDR3 loop spans 16 amino acids. The CDR3 DNA reads as TGTGCCAGCAGCTTTGGCCCTGCGGGGGCCCCCAATGAGCAGTTCTTC. Its protein is CASSFGPAGAPNEQFF.

The V and J genes are TRBV7-9 and TRBJ2-7; 11 positions agree with TRBD2. This CDR3 comprises 15 residues. The germline V gene encodes CDR1 SEHNR and CDR2 FQNEAQ (reference sequence). Trimming removed 5 bases from V and 3 bases from J; junction bases left unmatched: 6. The CDR3 DNA is TGTGCCAGCAGCACTACTAGCGGGAGTATCTACGAGCAGTACTTC. It encodes CASSTTSGSIYEQYF.

This clonotype showed up just a few times. This chain connects TRBV28 to TRBJ2-3, with 11 bases identical to TRBD2. Germline CDR1 is MDHEN and CDR2 is SYDVKM. The V and J ends lost 4 bases and 6 bases, in that order; junction bases with no gene match: 9. The CDR3 loop spans 16 amino acids. The CDR3 coding sequence is TGTGCCAGCAGTTACGTGGTAGCGGGAGGGCCTGATACGCAGTATTTT. Amino acid sequence: CASSYVVAGGPDTQYF.

This rearrangement joins TRBV5-5 to TRBJ1-5, with D perhaps TRBD1 (6 bases). There are 15 residues in the CDR3. CDR1 is SGHKS, CDR2 YYEKEE, per germline (reference sequence). Deletions cut 2 bases from V and 6 bases from J, with 15 bases between. The CDR3 DNA reads TGTGCCAGCAGCTTCGATGGGGGCGAGGCTCAGCCCCAGCATTTT. This sequence encodes CASSFDGGEAQPQHF. The variable domain in full, completed from reference TRBV5-5 and TRBJ1-5, reads DAGVTQSPTHLIKTRGQQVTLRCSPISGHKSVSWYQQVLGQGPQFIFQYYEKEERGRGNFPDRFSARQFPNYSSELNVNALLLGDSALYLCASSFDGGEAQPQHFGDGTRLSIL.

The chain is built from TRBV7-8 and TRBJ2-7; 10 bases match TRBD1. CDR1 is SGHVS, CDR2 FQNEAQ, per germline. J lost 6 bases, V lost 5 bases, and 7 bases had no gene match. The CDR3 sequence is 14 residues long. The CDR3 DNA is TGTGCCAGCAGCATTGGACAGGGGGTGTCCGAGCAGTACTTC. This translates into CASSIGQGVSEQYF.

This clonotype was picked up many times. V and J are TRBV27 and TRBJ2-3; no clear D. The CDR3 is 13 residues long. V lost 2 bases, J lost 1 base, and 4 bases lay in between. Germline V gives CDR1 MNHEY, CDR2 SMNVEV (reference sequence). The CDR3 region has the DNA TGTGCCAGCAGTTTAGCCCGCACAGATACGCAGTATTTT. It encodes CASSLARTDTQYF.

This clonotype was detected a few times. V is TRBV2 and J is TRBJ2-5; TRBD1 matches 10 bases. V trimming: 1 base; J trimming: 5 bases; junction bases outside the gene matches: 7. This CDR3 is built from 16 residues. From germline, CDR1 is SNHLY and CDR2 FYNNEI. CDR3 loop: CASSEDRTGGLETQYF. CDR3 nucleotides: TGTGCCAGCAGTGAAGACAGGACAGGGGGACTGGAGACCCAGTACTTC.

This clonotype was counted at least ten times. This rearrangement joins TRBV5-1 to TRBJ2-2, with TRBD2 as a possible D gene (5 bases). The CDR3 has 15 residues. Deletions cut 3 bases from V and 5 bases from J, with 14 bases between. Germline V gene data show CDR1 as SGHRS and CDR2 as YFSETQ. In nucleotides, the CDR3 is TGCGCCAGCAGCTCGGGCGGAGGTGAAACCGGGGAGCTGTTTTTT. This encodes CASSSGGGETGELFF.

This clonotype has just a few counts. This chain uses TRBV20-1 with TRBJ2-1; the match to TRBD2 covers 14 bases. The junction had 7 bases not matched to a gene; V was cut back by 6 bases and J by 6 bases. This CDR3 contains 15 residues. Germline V gene sequence: CDR1 DFQATT, CDR2 SNEGSKA (reference sequence). The CDR3 loop is CSARPGTSGSNEQFF. Written as DNA, the CDR3 is TGCAGTGCACGCCCCGGGACTAGCGGGAGCAATGAGCAGTTCTTC.

The genes are TRBV7-6 and TRBJ2-7; 7 bases agree with TRBD2. The trim removed 5 bases at V and 0 bases at J, leaving 10 bases unmatched. The CDR3 loop spans 16 amino acids. Germline V lookup: CDR1 SGHVS, CDR2 FNYEAQ. DNA for the CDR3: TGTGCCAGCAGCACTCTAGCGGAGTCCCACTCCTACGAGCAGTACTTC. Translated, it gives CASSTLAESHSYEQYF.

This clonotype was observed a few times. J is TRBJ2-1 and V is TRBV28, with D perhaps TRBD1 or TRBD2 (6 bases each). The CDR3 has 14 amino acids. The germline V and J ends were trimmed by 3 bases and 3 bases, with 9 bases remaining between them. In germline, CDR1 is MDHEN, CDR2 SYDVKM. CDR3 region: CASSFGGLYNEQFF. In nucleotides, the CDR3 is TGTGCCAGCAGTTTTGGGGGGCTCTACAATGAGCAGTTCTTC. The full variable domain, its missing parts supplied by reference TRBV28 and TRBJ2-1, is DVKVTQSSRYLVKRTGEKVFLECVQDMDHENMFWYRQDPGLGLRLIYFSYDVKMKEKGDIPEGYSVSREKKERFSLILESASTNQTSMYLCASSFGGLYNEQFFGPGTRLTVL.